One sample yielded the 17 T cell receptor beta chains listed below, sequenced in a study of preoperative IRX-2 immunotherapy in early breast cancer (dated by TCRdb to 2018 to 2020). Library creation used the immunoSEQ multiplex PCR assay. Entries here come from immuneACCESS through TCRdb and include only in-frame sequences with V and J called. Some clones fail to appear in such tables; in the studies checked, an unresolved V gene covers under half of the shortfall, and the cause of the remainder is unknown. This sample gives fewer than 25,000 clones in total; over 80% of them show up just once. 0.95% to 1.5% of the sample belongs to the ten largest clones. The sample's treatment or condition, from its label and the paper: preoperative locoregional IRX-2 cytokine immunotherapy. The material was lymph node tissue, obtained after IRX-2 immunotherapy. The receptors were sampled from a human donor with breast cancer.

This clone was observed a handful of times. The CDR3, as DNA: TGTGCCAGCAGTTACACCCCCTACGAGCAGTACTTC. Translation: CASSYTPYEQYF. V gene TRBV6-8 combines with J gene TRBJ2-7; D not resolved. The length of the CDR3 is 12 residues. CDR1 and CDR2 (germline): MNHGY, SAAAGT. The V end was cut by 2 bases, the J end by 2 bases, with 4 bases between.

This chain connects TRBV23-1 to TRBJ1-1; 8 bases are shared with TRBD1. TRBV23-1 is designated an ORF whose function remains uncertain. Germline trimming cut 2 bases from V and 2 bases from J; bases unmatched to any gene: 1. The CDR3 spans 14 residues. The CDR3: CASSQDRGNTEAFF. CDR3 DNA: TGCGCCAGCAGTCAAGACAGGGGCAACACTGAAGCTTTCTTT.

A few counts support this clone. This chain uses TRBV10-2 with TRBJ1-1; TRBD1 is a possible D gene (6 bases). V lost 8 bases and J 0 bases, leaving 13 bases between the germline ends. Germline values: CDR1 WSHSY, CDR2 SAAADI. The CDR3 covers 14 residues. The CDR3 region has the DNA TGCGCCAGCCGAAGACAGGACATGAACACTGAAGCTTTCTTT. Amino acids: CASRRQDMNTEAFF.

This CDR3 is CASSPSGGLAKNIQYF. CDR3 nucleotide sequence: TGTGCCAGCTCACCCTCTGGGGGGTTAGCCAAAAACATTCAGTACTTC. The genes are TRBV18 and TRBJ2-4; D is perhaps TRBD2 (6 bases). Germline-derived CDR1 and CDR2 are KGHSH and LQKENI. Deletions cut 3 bases from V and 0 bases from J, with 12 bases between. The CDR3 is 16 residues long.

The chain has TRBV6-8 and TRBJ1-2; D is unresolved. Looked up from germline, CDR1 is MNHGY and CDR2 is SAAAGT. The CDR3 covers 14 residues. Trimming pared 2 bases from V and 6 bases from J, leaving 13 bases between. CDR3 loop: CASSYTGISHGYTF. The CDR3 bases are TGTGCCAGCAGTTACACCGGGATCTCCCATGGCTACACCTTC.

This clone showed up just a few times. The chain carries TRBV19 and TRBJ1-1; maybe TRBD1 (5 bases). Germline V CDR1 and CDR2: LNHDA, SQIVND (reference sequence). Trimming took off 7 bases at V and 1 base at J, with 13 bases between the two ends. The CDR3 extends over 14 amino acids. CDR3 sequence (DNA): TGTGCCAGTAAAAGGGGACTTGAGAACACTGAAGCTTTCTTT. Translating it yields CASKRGLENTEAFF.

The CDR3 spells CASTPPEAHEQFF. The CDR3 nucleotides read TGTGCCAGCACCCCCCCGGAGGCCCATGAGCAGTTCTTC. This sequence joins TRBV6-8 and TRBJ2-1, with D possibly being TRBD2 (5 bases). Germline-derived CDR1 and CDR2 are MNHGY and SAAAGT. The CDR3 has 13 amino acids. V was shortened by 7 bases and J by 8 bases, with 15 bases between the two germline ends.

This clone was counted a few times. V usage is TRBV6-8 and J usage is TRBJ2-3; 9 bases line up with TRBD2. The trim removed 2 bases at V and 6 bases at J, leaving 9 bases unmatched. Looked up from germline, CDR1 is MNHGY and CDR2 is SAAAGT. The CDR3 has 16 amino acids. CDR3 DNA sequence: TGTGCCAGCAGTTACCCCCATAGCGGGGGACCGGATACGCAGTATTTT. Translation gives CASSYPHSGGPDTQYF.

The CDR3 region has the DNA TGTGCCAGCAGCTTAGAACGCAACGGAAACACCATATATTTT. Protein sequence: CASSLERNGNTIYF. The chain links TRBV11-3 to TRBJ1-3, with unresolved D. This CDR3 is built from 14 residues. The V end lost 0 bases, the J end lost 4 bases, and 7 bases lay between the germline ends. The germline V gene encodes CDR1 SGHNT and CDR2 YENEEA.

The chain couples TRBV18 to TRBJ2-2; 8 bases fit TRBD1. The CDR3 is 16 residues long. V lost 3 bases to trimming and J lost 2 bases; unmatched junction nucleotides: 5. Germline V gene sequence: CDR1 KGHSH, CDR2 LQKENI. The CDR3 DNA follows: TGTGCCAGCTCACCCAGGACAGGGCTAAACACCGGGGAGCTGTTTTTT. Its translation is CASSPRTGLNTGELFF.

This clone was detected once. The V gene is TRBV9, the J gene TRBJ2-5, with 8 nucleotides matching TRBD2. This CDR3 is 15 amino acids long. Unmatched junction bases numbered 10, after V lost 6 bases and J lost 3 bases. CDR1 and CDR2 (germline): SGDLS, YYNGEE. CDR3 sequence (DNA): TGTGCCAGCACGACGGGAGGGAGGGGAGAAGAGACCCAGTACTTC. It is translated as CASTTGGRGEETQYF.

V is TRBV29-1 and J is TRBJ2-3, with TRBD2 matching over 11 bases. The germline gives CDR1 SQVTM, CDR2 ANQGSEA. The CDR3 consists of 15 residues. V shed 5 bases, J shed 2 bases, and the junction held 6 bases outside the gene matches. CDR3 protein: CSVRRLAGHTDTQYF. CDR3 DNA sequence: TGCAGCGTTAGAAGACTAGCGGGGCACACAGATACGCAGTATTTT.

The genes are TRBV28 and TRBJ1-2; a weak D match, TRBD1 (5 bases). There are 12 residues in the CDR3. The germline V gene encodes CDR1 MDHEN and CDR2 SYDVKM. V lost 7 bases, J lost 8 bases, and 14 bases lay in between. In DNA form, the CDR3 reads TGTGCCAGCACCTCCGGTGGGGGAGGCTACACCTTC. Its translation: CASTSGGGGYTF.

J is TRBJ1-5 and V is TRBV18, with a tentative D call TRBD1 (5 bases). The CDR3 totals 13 residues. Trimming took off 2 bases at V and 11 bases at J, with 13 bases between the two ends. The germline V gene encodes CDR1 KGHSH and CDR2 LQKENI. This CDR3 reads CASSPGDPPAQHF. In DNA form, the CDR3 reads TGTGCCAGCTCACCAGGGGACCCCCCGGCCCAGCATTTT.

This clone was observed once. This chain uses TRBV1 with TRBJ2-7; no DNA check was done on the table's D call, TRBD1. TRBV1 is flagged as a pseudogene. The CDR3 runs 15 residues. DNA for the CDR3: TGCGCCAGCAGCCCGGCCGGACAGGGACGCAACGAGCAGTACTTC. It encodes CASSPAGQGRNEQYF.

The chain employs TRBV19 and TRBJ1-2; D is undetermined. The germline V gene has CDR1 LNHDA and CDR2 SQIVND (reference sequence). The CDR3 extends over 11 amino acids. V lost 0 bases to trimming and J lost 8 bases, with 4 bases between them. The CDR3: CASSIDRGYTF. CDR3 DNA: TGTGCCAGTAGTATAGACAGGGGCTACACCTTC. The variable domain in full, with the rest retrieved from reference TRBV19 and TRBJ1-2, is DGGITQSPKYLFRKEGQNVTLSCEQNLNHDAMYWYRQDPGQGLRLIYYSQIVNDFQKGDIAEGYSVSREKKESFPLTVTSAQKNPTAFYLCASSIDRGYTFGSGTRLTVV.

This clone was observed once. The rearrangement links TRBV1 to TRBJ1-2; TRBD1, the table's D call, was not compared with the DNA. TRBV1 is a pseudogene locus. This CDR3 region has 15 residues. CDR3 in DNA: TGCGCCAGCAGCCCCACCTCGGACATTGACCATGGCTACACCTTC. Protein product: CASSPTSDIDHGYTF.